This T cell receptor beta chain was identified during a study of blood T cell repertoires in COVID-19. Background on the study: Acute and convalescent COVID-19 samples came from the United States, Italy and Spain. From T cells, B-cell-depleted T cells, or PBMCs came the material, which was cDNA or gDNA.

Generated by immunoSEQ multiplex PCR, the TCRdb table keeps only in-frame clones and is missing some. The sample records 130,000 to 150,000 clones, about 85% being singletons. This clone has only one observation. The clonotype was recovered from a human donor with acute or convalescent COVID-19. The donor label of this sample is uncertain. Sequencing used peripheral blood.

For the CDR3, the DNA is TGTGCCAGCAGCTTAGGTGCGCGGGGGCCCTACAATGAGCAGTTCTTC. This gives the protein CASSLGARGPYNEQFF. This chain connects TRBV7-9 to TRBJ2-1; weak D call: TRBD2 (7 bases). The length of the CDR3 is 16 residues. Germline lookup yields CDR1 SEHNR and CDR2 FQNEAQ (reference sequence). The V end was cut by 1 base, the J end by 2 bases, with 12 bases between.